This is a list of T cell receptor beta chains from one sample in a study of CD8 T cells in ankylosing spondylitis. MiXCR, applied by TCRdb to the 5' RACE reads, yields one record per CDR3 protein. There are 50,000 to 75,000 distinct CDR3 sequences in the sample; over 5% occur only once, and around 5% lies in the top ten. Sequenced input: synovial fluid, either unsorted or a sorted T cell fraction (not recorded which). The receptors here all came from a male donor with ankylosing spondylitis. Both conserved end residues are part of each CDR3. Each record gives: J gene, clone size, D gene, V gene, CDR3 protein, CDR3 DNA. The D gene is left open where the match is weak. Not every row has a clone size; where given, it reads once, few, many or a size class.

j_call: TRBJ2-1; clone_size: many; d_call: .; v_call: TRBV20-1; cdr3_aa: CSASPFRPGVLNEQFF; cdr3_nt: TGCAGTGCAAGTCCCTTCAGGCCGGGAGTCCTCAATGAGCAGTTCTTC
j_call: TRBJ2-7; clone_size: .; d_call: .; v_call: TRBV7-3; cdr3_aa: CASSDGQFYEQYF; cdr3_nt: TGTGCCAGCAGCGATGGACAGTTCTACGAGCAGTACTTC
j_call: TRBJ1-6; clone_size: few; d_call: .; v_call: TRBV28; cdr3_aa: CATAARTHNSPLHF; cdr3_nt: TGTGCCACCGCAGCCCGGACCCATAATTCACCCCTCCACTTT
j_call: TRBJ2-1; clone_size: many; d_call: TRBD2; v_call: TRBV6-2/TRBV6-3; cdr3_aa: CASRLAGGDEQFF; cdr3_nt: TGTGCCAGCCGGCTAGCGGGAGGAGATGAGCAGTTCTTC
j_call: TRBJ2-7; clone_size: few; d_call: TRBD1; v_call: TRBV18; cdr3_aa: CASSDPGQGRATYEQYF; cdr3_nt: TGTGCCAGCTCGGACCCGGGACAGGGAAGGGCCACCTACGAGCAGTACTTC
j_call: TRBJ2-7; clone_size: many; d_call: .; v_call: TRBV28; cdr3_aa: CASSKEGRRGYEQYF; cdr3_nt: TGTGCCAGCAGTAAAGAGGGCCGCCGGGGCTACGAGCAGTACTTC
j_call: TRBJ1-3; clone_size: .; d_call: .; v_call: TRBV6-1; cdr3_aa: CASSQDRTSGNTIYF; cdr3_nt: TGTGCCAGCAGTCAAGACAGGACCTCTGGAAACACCATATATTTT
j_call: TRBJ2-7; clone_size: medium-sized; d_call: .; v_call: TRBV4-1; cdr3_aa: CASSQSGGRSGLSYEQYF; cdr3_nt: TGCGCCAGCAGCCAATCAGGGGGGCGGTCAGGGCTCTCCTACGAGCAGTACTTC
j_call: TRBJ2-7; clone_size: .; d_call: TRBD2; v_call: TRBV3-1; cdr3_aa: CASSLRTSEYEQYF; cdr3_nt: TGTGCCAGCAGCCTCCGGACTAGCGAGTACGAGCAGTACTTC
j_call: TRBJ2-1; clone_size: many; d_call: TRBD2; v_call: TRBV28; cdr3_aa: CASSLSLLGTSGSFEQFF; cdr3_nt: TGTGCCAGCAGTTTATCCCTATTAGGGACTAGCGGGAGTTTTGAGCAGTTCTTC
j_call: TRBJ1-6; clone_size: .; d_call: .; v_call: TRBV15; cdr3_aa: CATSRDPGSPLHF; cdr3_nt: TGTGCCACCAGCAGAGATCCGGGTTCACCCCTCCACTTT
j_call: TRBJ1-1; clone_size: once; d_call: .; v_call: TRBV3-1; cdr3_aa: CASSQLGWNTEAFF; cdr3_nt: TGTGCCAGCAGCCAATTAGGGTGGAACACTGAAGCTTTCTTT
j_call: TRBJ2-7; clone_size: many; d_call: .; v_call: TRBV12-3/TRBV12-4; cdr3_aa: CASSKNGLSYEQYF; cdr3_nt: TGTGCCAGCAGTAAGAACGGGCTATCCTACGAGCAGTACTTC
j_call: TRBJ2-5; clone_size: many; d_call: TRBD2; v_call: TRBV5-6; cdr3_aa: CASSFRLGTTSTTVETQYF; cdr3_nt: TGTGCCAGCAGCTTTCGGTTGGGAACGACTAGCACAACCGTGGAGACCCAGTACTTC
j_call: TRBJ1-6; clone_size: many; d_call: .; v_call: TRBV20-1; cdr3_aa: CSARDPTEVPLHF; cdr3_nt: TGCAGTGCTAGAGACCCCACGGAGGTACCCCTCCACTTT
j_call: TRBJ2-2; clone_size: few; d_call: TRBD1; v_call: TRBV5-1; cdr3_aa: CASSLGAGGNTGELFF; cdr3_nt: TGCGCCAGCAGCTTGGGGGCAGGGGGTAACACCGGGGAGCTGTTTTTT
j_call: TRBJ1-4; clone_size: many; d_call: .; v_call: TRBV12-3/TRBV12-4; cdr3_aa: CASSFRTFDEKLFF; cdr3_nt: TGTGCCAGCAGTTTCAGAACTTTCGACGAAAAACTGTTTTTT
j_call: TRBJ2-2; clone_size: .; d_call: TRBD2; v_call: TRBV28; cdr3_aa: CASRSSGGTGELFF; cdr3_nt: TGTGCCAGCAGATCTAGCGGAGGGACCGGGGAGCTGTTTTTT
j_call: TRBJ2-7; clone_size: few; d_call: .; v_call: TRBV20-1; cdr3_aa: CSASLSGNEQYF; cdr3_nt: TGCAGTGCTAGTCTCTCGGGGAACGAGCAGTACTTC
j_call: TRBJ2-5; clone_size: many; d_call: TRBD2; v_call: TRBV7-2; cdr3_aa: CASSLVAGGHQETQYF; cdr3_nt: TGTGCCAGCAGCTTGGTAGCGGGAGGCCACCAAGAGACCCAGTACTTC
j_call: TRBJ2-1; clone_size: many; d_call: TRBD2; v_call: TRBV6-1; cdr3_aa: CASRSSGRLNNEQFF; cdr3_nt: TGTGCCAGCAGGTCCAGCGGGAGGCTAAACAATGAGCAGTTCTTC
j_call: TRBJ2-5; clone_size: many; d_call: .; v_call: TRBV12-3/TRBV12-4; cdr3_aa: CASSLGREKETQYF; cdr3_nt: TGTGCCAGCAGTTTAGGCAGGGAAAAGGAGACCCAGTACTTC
j_call: TRBJ2-6; clone_size: few; d_call: .; v_call: TRBV6-1; cdr3_aa: CASSERGGGVGANVLTF; cdr3_nt: TGTGCCAGCAGTGAACGAGGAGGGGGCGTTGGGGCCAACGTCCTGACTTTC
j_call: TRBJ2-7; clone_size: many; d_call: TRBD1; v_call: TRBV5-1; cdr3_aa: CASSVGQGFPYEQYF; cdr3_nt: TGCGCCAGCAGCGTGGGACAGGGCTTTCCCTACGAGCAGTACTTC
j_call: TRBJ2-3; clone_size: few; d_call: TRBD2; v_call: TRBV5-1; cdr3_aa: CASNRASGSEDTQYF; cdr3_nt: TGCGCCAGCAATAGGGCTAGCGGGAGTGAAGATACGCAGTATTTT
j_call: TRBJ2-3; clone_size: many; d_call: .; v_call: TRBV12-3/TRBV12-4; cdr3_aa: CASSPGQTAGDTQYF; cdr3_nt: TGTGCCAGCAGCCCGGGACAAACCGCCGGAGATACGCAGTATTTT
j_call: TRBJ2-2; clone_size: .; d_call: .; v_call: TRBV10-2; cdr3_aa: CASKWEPRGDTGELFF; cdr3_nt: TGCGCCAGCAAATGGGAACCCAGGGGGGACACCGGGGAGCTGTTTTTT
j_call: TRBJ1-6; clone_size: many; d_call: .; v_call: TRBV7-3; cdr3_aa: CASSSAKGASNSPLHF; cdr3_nt: TGTGCCAGCAGCTCAGCCAAGGGCGCGTCTAATTCACCCCTCCACTTT
j_call: TRBJ2-5; clone_size: .; d_call: TRBD1; v_call: TRBV6-1; cdr3_aa: CASSGTAQETQYF; cdr3_nt: TGTGCCAGCAGCGGGACAGCACAAGAGACCCAGTACTTC
j_call: TRBJ1-1; clone_size: .; d_call: TRBD1; v_call: TRBV3-1; cdr3_aa: CASSQQPQGVNTEAFF; cdr3_nt: TGTGCCAGCAGCCAGCAGCCTCAGGGGGTGAACACTGAAGCTTTCTTT
j_call: TRBJ1-1; clone_size: few; d_call: .; v_call: TRBV27; cdr3_aa: CASRSVGGRGNTEAFF; cdr3_nt: TGTGCCAGCAGGTCCGTGGGGGGGCGAGGGAACACTGAAGCTTTCTTT
j_call: TRBJ1-2; clone_size: few; d_call: .; v_call: TRBV7-8; cdr3_aa: CASSLVTTYGYTF; cdr3_nt: TGTGCCAGCAGCTTAGTCACCACCTATGGCTACACCTTC
j_call: TRBJ2-7; clone_size: few; d_call: .; v_call: TRBV11-2; cdr3_aa: CASRSFEGATYEQYF; cdr3_nt: TGTGCCAGCAGGTCCTTTGAGGGCGCTACCTACGAGCAGTACTTC
j_call: TRBJ2-5; clone_size: many; d_call: .; v_call: TRBV5-1; cdr3_aa: CASSPTPGLKTQYF; cdr3_nt: TGCGCCAGCAGCCCAACTCCCGGACTTAAGACCCAGTACTTC
j_call: TRBJ2-1; clone_size: many; d_call: TRBD2; v_call: TRBV24-1; cdr3_aa: CATSSPLSGTPSGGEQFF; cdr3_nt: TGTGCCACCAGTAGTCCTCTTAGCGGGACTCCCAGTGGGGGTGAGCAGTTCTTC